This TCR beta chain was profiled in a study of shared clonotypes between healthy human individuals. Findings and caveats of the study: It was observed that roughly 5.5% of naive CD4 clonotypes were shared across several donors.

Naive CD8 cells lacked CD45RO, underwent positive selection for CCR7 and left out terminally differentiated effector memory CD45RA+ cells. The ends were cut back, 0 bases at V and 7 bases at J, with 15 bases in the middle. This CDR3 spans 16 amino acids. Germline V lookup: CDR1 MNHNY, CDR2 SVGAGI (reference sequence). On this clone: Its specificity is not known.

The deep-level immunoSEQ assay was used. Per sorted-subset replicate PCR, input was around 200 ng DNA, representing 30,000 to 35,000 T cell genomes. Method: immunoSEQ multiplex PCR; TCRdb's copy keeps in-frame clones and lacks some. The repertoire includes about 2.1 million clones, 93% of them detected once, and approximately 1.7% sits in the top ten. Sequences were obtained from naive CD8+ T cells from PBMCs. The receptor was isolated from a man between 18 and 29 years old in good health. Some clones in this sample may be carry-over from other donors' samples. The rearrangement joins TRBV6-6 to TRBJ2-2; tentative D call: TRBD2 (6 bases). The CDR3 DNA sequence: TGTGCCAGCAGTTACTCGACGGGAGCTGTTGGCGGGGAGCTGTTTTTT. It is translated as CASSYSTGAVGGELFF.